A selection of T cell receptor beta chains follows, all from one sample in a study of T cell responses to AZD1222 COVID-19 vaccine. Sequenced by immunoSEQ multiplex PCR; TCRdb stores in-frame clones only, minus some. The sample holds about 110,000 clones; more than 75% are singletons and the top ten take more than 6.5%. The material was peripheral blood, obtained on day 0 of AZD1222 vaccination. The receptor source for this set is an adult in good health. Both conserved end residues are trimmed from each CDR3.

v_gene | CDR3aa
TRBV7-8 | ASSLITGANVLT
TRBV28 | ASSLGELAENEQF
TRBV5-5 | ASSLVVTNYGYT
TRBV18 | ASSPQEQNNSPLH
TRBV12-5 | ASGPTGSGANNEQF
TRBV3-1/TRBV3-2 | ASSQEEGRGKQY
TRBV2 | ASSLTSGGPY
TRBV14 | ASSHDQETQY
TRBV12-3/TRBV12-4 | ASRKGQTYGYT
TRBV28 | ASRGTVQGPQH
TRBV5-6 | ASSPLGPRNTEAF
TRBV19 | ASSIDYPGGYT
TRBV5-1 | ASSPTGSNYGYT
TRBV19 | ASSPTPNTEAF
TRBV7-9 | ASSLLPGGGANVLT
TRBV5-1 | ASSLPGGAYGYT
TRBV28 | ASSFRGNQEAF
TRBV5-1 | ASSLGRGRDEQY
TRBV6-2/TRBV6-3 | ASSFLLATNEQF
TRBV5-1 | ASSVPGTGREQY
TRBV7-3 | ASSLSGPNNEQF
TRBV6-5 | ASRKEGTYEQY
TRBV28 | ASRGGPAGGEQY
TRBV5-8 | ASSLRGRQPQH
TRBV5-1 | ASSRGGLEQY
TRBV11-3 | ASSRTSRGTQY
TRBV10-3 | AINSGGAREQF
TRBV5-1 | ASSSPDGQETQY
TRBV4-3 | ASSQDPGLGNTIY
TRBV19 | ASSIWGRPYEQY
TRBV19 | ASDTGENTGELF
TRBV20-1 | SASLGTQNTGELF
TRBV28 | ASSPYSRAGLSHNEQF
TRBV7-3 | ASSPRTSGDTQY
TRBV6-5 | ASTLGLAGYNEQF
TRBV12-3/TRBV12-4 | ASSRTQNTEAF
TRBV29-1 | SVKGPDSGYT
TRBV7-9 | ASSLGTGKYEQY
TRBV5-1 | ASSLGDNYGYT
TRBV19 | ASSIPPAGQPQH
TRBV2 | ASRVTYNSPLH
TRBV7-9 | ASSLVPANYGYT
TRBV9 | ASSGNEQF
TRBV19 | ASSIGPYGGAF
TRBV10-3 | ATGTSGAPHIQY
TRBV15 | ATSRDLGGRYYGYT